Presented here are 5 T cell receptor beta chains from one specimen sequenced in a study of cytomegalovirus exposure and HLA in healthy donors. Sequenced by immunoSEQ multiplex PCR; TCRdb stores in-frame clones only, minus some. The sample has fewer than 200,000 clones; 85% are singletons. The sample comprised PBMCs. Receptor source: a man in his late teens or twenties in good health and CMV-seropositive.

This clone has a handful of counts. The chain employs TRBV7-9 and TRBJ2-7; 7 positions match TRBD2. Looked up from germline, CDR1 is SEHNR and CDR2 is FQNEAQ (reference sequence). The J segment lost 0 bases and the V segment lost 5 bases, leaving 10 bases of the junction unmatched. The CDR3 runs to 16 residues. As DNA, the CDR3 is TGTGCCAGCAGCCCGTCTAGAAGCGGGGACTCCTACGAGCAGTACTTC. Translating it yields CASSPSRSGDSYEQYF.

This sequence joins TRBV7-2 and TRBJ1-2; D remains ambiguous. The CDR3 sequence is 13 residues long. V was pared by 1 base and J by 6 bases, with 9 bases between. Germline-derived CDR1 and CDR2 are SGHTA and FQGNSA. For the CDR3, the DNA is TGTGCCAGCAGCTTAGTAGGCGGAAATGGCTACACCTTC. Its translation: CASSLVGGNGYTF.

This rearrangement joins TRBV6-1 to TRBJ1-1; 9 bases match TRBD1. In germline, CDR1 is MNHNS, CDR2 SASEGT. J was trimmed by 1 base and V by 2 bases; bases with no gene match: 8. This CDR3 contains 17 residues. DNA of the CDR3: TGTGCCAGCAGTGAAAGATTGGGACAGGGTTCGAACACTGAAGCTTTCTTT. Protein sequence: CASSERLGQGSNTEAFF.

The CDR3 reads CASSSDRGGNEQFF. For the CDR3, the DNA is TGTGCCAGTAGTTCAGACAGGGGTGGCAATGAGCAGTTCTTC. V is TRBV19 and J is TRBJ2-1; 8 nucleotides line up with TRBD1. The CDR3 runs 14 residues. With 5 bases clipped from V and 6 bases from J, the junction kept 6 bases outside the gene matches. The germline gives CDR1 LNHDA, CDR2 SQIVND (reference sequence).

The chain joins TRBV7-8 to TRBJ2-3; 11 bases line up with TRBD2. The CDR3 is 17 amino acids. Germline V gives CDR1 SGHVS, CDR2 FQNEAQ. Trimming at V came to 3 bases and at J to 4 bases, leaving 9 bases not matched to a gene. The DNA for the CDR3 is TGTGCCAGCAGCTTGCAACTAGCGGGAGAAGGGGCAGATACGCAGTATTTT. It is translated as CASSLQLAGEGADTQYF.